One and the same sample provided the 16 T cell receptor beta chains below, sequenced in a study of blood T cell repertoires in COVID-19. Profiled with immunoSEQ multiplex PCR; TCRdb holds only in-frame clones, not every one. The data contain roughly 9,000 clones, around nine tenths of them seen just once; the ten biggest clones take up around 10%. The sequenced sample consisted of peripheral blood. These receptors originate from a human donor in a cohort sampled during active COVID-19.

Worth noting for this clone: A junction end diverges from the germline sequence, so it may reflect a read error. The chain is built from TRBV12-3 or TRBV12-4 and TRBJ1-1, with D perhaps TRBD1 (5 bases). This CDR3 region has 11 residues. The CDR3 DNA is TGTGCCAGCAGATTAGGGACTCTAGCTTTCTTT. Protein product: CASRLGTLAFF.

This chain connects TRBV28 to TRBJ2-3, with D possibly being TRBD1 (5 bases). V lost 0 bases to trimming and J lost 1 base, with 5 bases between them. Germline CDR1 MDHEN, CDR2 SYDVKM. CDR3 length: 14 residues. The DNA of the CDR3 is TGTGCCAGCAGTTTATGGGGGCGCACAGATACGCAGTATTTT. Translated: CASSLWGRTDTQYF.

This clone has just one count. The gene calls are TRBV5-5 and TRBJ2-3, with 10 nucleotides matching TRBD2. The CDR3 sequence is 18 residues long. Germline CDR1 and CDR2: SGHKS and YYEKEE (reference sequence). V shed 0 bases and J 4 bases; nucleotides not matched to a gene: 11. The CDR3 sequence is CASSLAAASSGSADTQYF. CDR3 DNA: TGTGCCAGCAGCTTGGCCGCGGCGTCTAGCGGGAGCGCAGATACGCAGTATTTT. The variable domain in full, completed from reference TRBV5-5 and TRBJ2-3, reads DAGVTQSPTHLIKTRGQQVTLRCSPISGHKSVSWYQQVLGQGPQFIFQYYEKEERGRGNFPDRFSARQFPNYSSELNVNALLLGDSALYLCASSLAAASSGSADTQYFGPGTRLTVL.

This clone was observed once. This chain connects TRBV5-6 to TRBJ2-7; D gene unclear. The CDR3 contains 12 residues. Germline V gene data show CDR1 as SGHDT and CDR2 as YYEEEE. The V and J ends lost 4 bases and 0 bases respectively, with 5 bases between them. CDR3 in amino acids: CASSTYSYEQYF. The DNA of the CDR3 is TGTGCCAGCAGCACCTACTCCTACGAGCAGTACTTC. Full variable domain (remainder filled in from reference TRBV5-6 and TRBJ2-7): DAGVTQSPTHLIKTRGQQVTLRCSPKSGHDTVSWYQQALGQGPQFIFQYYEEEERQRGNFPDRFSGHQFPNYSSELNVNALLLGDSALYLCASSTYSYEQYFGPGTRLTVT.

This chain connects TRBV4-1 to TRBJ2-1; maybe TRBD1 (5 bases). V lost 1 base and J lost 4, with 8 bases in between. Germline CDR1 MGHRA, CDR2 YSYEKL. This CDR3 comprises 14 residues. This CDR3 is CASSQAGIYNEQFF. The DNA for the CDR3 is TGCGCCAGCAGCCAAGCAGGGATTTACAATGAGCAGTTCTTC.

This clone was seen a single time. The rearrangement uses TRBV24-1 and TRBJ2-2, with TRBD2 as a possible D gene (5 bases). V was cut by 4 bases and J by 6 bases, with 11 bases left in between. Germline CDR1 reads KGHDR; CDR2 reads SFDVKD. The length of the CDR3 is 14 residues. CDR3 in amino acids: CATSDLTRPGELFF. The CDR3 DNA is TGTGCCACCAGTGACCTTACTAGACCCGGGGAGCTGTTTTTT.

The V call is TRBV28, the J call TRBJ1-1, with D unclear. The ends were cut back, 4 bases at V and 3 bases at J, with 6 bases in the middle. The CDR3 extends over 12 amino acids. Germline V CDR1 and CDR2: MDHEN, SYDVKM. CDR3 in DNA: TGTGCCAGCAGTTACTATTACACTGAAGCTTTCTTT. The encoded protein is CASSYYYTEAFF.

This clone was observed once. This chain joins TRBV27 and TRBJ2-7, with a possible D match to TRBD2 (6 bases). The V and J ends lost 5 bases and 2 bases respectively, with 13 bases between them. CDR1 and CDR2 from the germline V gene are MNHEY and SMNVEV (reference sequence). The CDR3 length is 14 residues. CDR3: CASSGGAGTYEQYF. CDR3 DNA: TGTGCCAGCAGTGGGGGTGCGGGAACCTACGAGCAGTACTTC.

V and J are TRBV24-1 and TRBJ2-5; 8 bases line up with TRBD2. The CDR3 consists of 17 residues. Trimming took 0 bases from V and 2 from J; bases not matched to a gene: 7. Germline V gene lookup returns CDR1 KGHDR and CDR2 SFDVKD. The DNA of the CDR3 is TGTGCCACCAGTGATTTGGGGCGGGGGGCCGCACAAGAGACCCAGTACTTC. This encodes CATSDLGRGAAQETQYF.

The chain links TRBV11-3 to TRBJ1-6; a weak D match, TRBD1 (5 bases). The germline gives CDR1 SGHNT, CDR2 YENEEA. V was clipped by 3 bases and J by 10 bases, with 13 bases between them. This CDR3 comprises 14 residues. CDR3 DNA: TGTGCCAGCAGCTTCAGGGCCCCAGGGTCACCCCTCCACTTT. Its protein is CASSFRAPGSPLHF.

CDR3 in amino acids: CSAWGTSVRTDTQYF. In nucleotides, the CDR3 is TGCAGCGCCTGGGGGACTAGCGTACGCACAGATACGCAGTATTTT. The chain links TRBV29-1 to TRBJ2-3, with TRBD2 matching over 10 bases. The CDR3 contains 15 residues. CDR1 and CDR2 from the germline V gene are SQVTM and ANQGSEA. V lost 7 bases and J lost 1; bases outside the gene matches: 8.

The chain couples TRBV27 to TRBJ2-5, with 9 nucleotides matching TRBD1. Trimming removed 5 bases from V and 3 bases from J; junction bases left unmatched: 13. Germline-derived CDR1 and CDR2 are MNHEY and SMNVEV (reference sequence). This CDR3 spans 17 amino acids. The DNA for the CDR3 is TGTGCCAGCAGTCCCCGGGACAGGGATAGAAGGGAAGAGACCCAGTACTTC. Translating gives CASSPRDRDRREETQYF.

The rearrangement joins TRBV24-1 to TRBJ1-1; D gene unclear. Germline V gives CDR1 KGHDR, CDR2 SFDVKD. Trimming removed 7 bases from V and 4 bases from J, with 12 bases in between. This CDR3 is 13 amino acids long. The chain's CDR3 is CATRTESRTEAFF. As DNA, the CDR3 is TGTGCCACCAGAACGGAGTCTCGCACTGAAGCTTTCTTT.

J is TRBJ2-1 and V is TRBV11-2, with a tentative D call TRBD2 (6 bases). Trimming took 6 bases from V and 3 from J, leaving 15 bases between them. The CDR3 is 15 residues long. The V gene's germline CDR1 is SGHAT and CDR2 FQNNGV. The CDR3 DNA sequence: TGTGCCAGCAGTCGAGGCGGGATGGGCTACAATGAGCAGTTCTTC. As protein: CASSRGGMGYNEQFF.

J is TRBJ2-7 and V is TRBV5-4; D not certain. This CDR3 contains 14 residues. CDR1 SGHNT and CDR2 YYREEE come from the germline V gene (reference sequence). The V and J ends lost 0 bases and 5 bases respectively, with 12 bases between them. The CDR3 DNA reads TGTGCCAGCAGCTTGGCCGGCGGTCGAAACGAGCAGTACTTC. This codes for CASSLAGGRNEQYF.

The V call is TRBV6-5, the J call TRBJ1-6, with no clear D. The CDR3 is 13 amino acids. Germline V lookup: CDR1 MNHEY, CDR2 SVGAGI. Trimming pared 6 bases from V and 3 bases from J, leaving 6 bases between. CDR3 loop: CASSRGYNSPLHF. The CDR3 nucleotides read TGTGCCAGCAGCCGGGGCTATAATTCACCCCTCCACTTT.